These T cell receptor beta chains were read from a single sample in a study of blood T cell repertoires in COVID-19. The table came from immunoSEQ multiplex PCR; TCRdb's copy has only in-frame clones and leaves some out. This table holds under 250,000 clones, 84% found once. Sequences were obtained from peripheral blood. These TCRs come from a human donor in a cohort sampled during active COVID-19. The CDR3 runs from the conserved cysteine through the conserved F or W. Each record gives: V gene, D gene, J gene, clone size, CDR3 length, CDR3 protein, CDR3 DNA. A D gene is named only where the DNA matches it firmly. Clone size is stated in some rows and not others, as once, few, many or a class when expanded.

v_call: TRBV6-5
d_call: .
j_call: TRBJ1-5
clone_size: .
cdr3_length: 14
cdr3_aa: CASSYSRWDQPQHF
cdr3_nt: TGTGCCAGCAGTTACTCGCGGTGGGATCAGCCCCAGCATTTT

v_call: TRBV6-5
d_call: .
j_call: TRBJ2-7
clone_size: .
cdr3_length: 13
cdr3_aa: CASSLKGTYEQYF
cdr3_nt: TGTGCCAGCAGTTTGAAGGGGACCTACGAGCAGTACTTC

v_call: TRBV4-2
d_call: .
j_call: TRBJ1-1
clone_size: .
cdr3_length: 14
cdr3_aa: CASSRALAGTEAFF
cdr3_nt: TGTGCCAGCAGCCGAGCACTTGCGGGGACTGAAGCTTTCTTT

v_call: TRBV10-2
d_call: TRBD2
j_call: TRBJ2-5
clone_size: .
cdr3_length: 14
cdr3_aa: CASSESGRGETQYF
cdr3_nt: TGCGCCAGCAGTGAGAGCGGGAGGGGGGAGACCCAGTACTTC

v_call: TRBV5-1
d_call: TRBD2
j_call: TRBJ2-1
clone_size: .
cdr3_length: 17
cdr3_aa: CASSLEFTSATYNEQFF
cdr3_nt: TGCGCCAGCAGCCTGGAATTTACTAGCGCGACCTACAATGAGCAGTTCTTC

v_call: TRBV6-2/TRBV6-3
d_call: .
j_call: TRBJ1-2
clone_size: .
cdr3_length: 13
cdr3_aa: CASSRGQRYGYTF
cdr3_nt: TGTGCCAGCAGCCGAGGACAGCGCTATGGCTACACCTTC

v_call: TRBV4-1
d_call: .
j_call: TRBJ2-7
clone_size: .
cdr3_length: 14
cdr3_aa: CASSQGGGFGEQYF
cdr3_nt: TGCGCCAGCAGCCAAGGTGGGGGGTTTGGCGAGCAGTACTTC

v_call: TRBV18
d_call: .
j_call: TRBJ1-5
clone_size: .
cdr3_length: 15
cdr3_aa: CASSPRQGVWQPQHF
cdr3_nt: TGTGCCAGCTCACCACGGCAGGGTGTCTGGCAGCCCCAGCATTTT

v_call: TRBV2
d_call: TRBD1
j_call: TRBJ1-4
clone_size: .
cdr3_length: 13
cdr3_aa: CASKGQGWEKLFF
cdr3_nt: TGTGCCAGTAAGGGACAGGGTTGGGAAAAACTGTTTTTT

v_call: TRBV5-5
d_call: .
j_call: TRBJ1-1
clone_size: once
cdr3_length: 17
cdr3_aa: CASSIPGLFVKGTEAFF
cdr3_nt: TGTGCCAGCAGCATTCCTGGACTCTTTGTGAAAGGCACTGAAGCTTTCTTT

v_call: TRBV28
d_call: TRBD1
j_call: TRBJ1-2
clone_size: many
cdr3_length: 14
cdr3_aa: CASRQNKGANGYTF
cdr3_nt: TGTGCCAGCAGGCAGAACAAGGGGGCTAATGGCTACACCTTC

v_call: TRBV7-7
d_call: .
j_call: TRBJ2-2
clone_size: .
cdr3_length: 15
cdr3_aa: CASSLAREDTGELFF
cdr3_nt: TGTGCTAGCAGCTTAGCTAGAGAAGACACCGGGGAGCTGTTTTTT

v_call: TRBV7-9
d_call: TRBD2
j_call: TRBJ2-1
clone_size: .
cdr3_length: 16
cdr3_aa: CASSLGLAGGYNEQFF
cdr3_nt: TGTGCCAGCAGCTTGGGACTAGCGGGAGGCTACAATGAGCAGTTCTTC

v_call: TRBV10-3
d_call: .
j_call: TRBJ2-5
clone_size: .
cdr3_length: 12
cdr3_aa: CAIGTGSGTQYF
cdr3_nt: TGTGCCATCGGTACGGGTTCGGGGACCCAGTACTTC

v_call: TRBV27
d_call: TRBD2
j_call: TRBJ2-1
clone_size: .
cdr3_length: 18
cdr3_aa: CASSLAGGVLLSYNEQFF
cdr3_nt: TGTGCCAGCAGTTTAGCGGGAGGCGTCCTCTTGTCCTACAATGAGCAGTTCTTC

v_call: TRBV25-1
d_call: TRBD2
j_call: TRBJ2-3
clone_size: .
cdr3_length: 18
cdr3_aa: CASSSTTLLAGGFGTQYF
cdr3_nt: TGTGCCAGCAGCTCCACCACTCTCCTAGCGGGAGGCTTTGGTACGCAGTATTTT

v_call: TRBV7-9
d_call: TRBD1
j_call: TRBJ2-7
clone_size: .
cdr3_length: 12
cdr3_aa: CASSDRDYEQYF
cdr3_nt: TGTGCCAGTTCGGACAGGGACTACGAGCAGTACTTC

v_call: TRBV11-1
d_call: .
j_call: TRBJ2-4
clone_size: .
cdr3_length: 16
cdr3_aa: CASSPMTSLTKNIQYF
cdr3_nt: TGTGCCAGCAGCCCGATGACTAGTCTAACCAAAAACATTCAGTACTTC

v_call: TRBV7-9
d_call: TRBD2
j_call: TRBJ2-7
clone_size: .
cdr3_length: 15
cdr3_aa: CASSTSGATSYEQYF
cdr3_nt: TGTGCCAGCAGCACTAGCGGGGCCACGTCCTACGAGCAGTACTTC

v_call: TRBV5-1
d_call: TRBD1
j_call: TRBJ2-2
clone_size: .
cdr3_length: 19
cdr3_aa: CASSLPISGQGLNTGELFF
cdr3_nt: TGCGCCAGCAGCCTACCAATATCGGGACAGGGACTGAACACCGGGGAGCTGTTTTTT

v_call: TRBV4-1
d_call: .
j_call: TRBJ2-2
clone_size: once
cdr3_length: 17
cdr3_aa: CASSRIITGDNTGELFF
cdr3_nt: TGCGCCAGCAGCCGAATTATCACGGGGGATAACACCGGGGAGCTGTTTTTT

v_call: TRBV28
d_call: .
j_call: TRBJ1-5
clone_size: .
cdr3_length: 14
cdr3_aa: CASSFEVYGQPQHF
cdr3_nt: TGTGCCAGCAGTTTTGAAGTGTACGGTCAGCCCCAGCATTTT

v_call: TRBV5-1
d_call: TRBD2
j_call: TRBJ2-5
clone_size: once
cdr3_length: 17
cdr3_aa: CASSPGGLSPGQETQYF
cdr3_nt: TGCGCCAGCAGCCCGGGGGGACTTAGCCCTGGCCAAGAGACCCAGTACTTC

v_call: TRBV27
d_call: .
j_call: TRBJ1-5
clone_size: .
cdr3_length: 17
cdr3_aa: CASSFPTGHHSNQPQHF
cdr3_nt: TGTGCCAGCAGTTTCCCAACGGGACACCATAGCAATCAGCCCCAGCATTTT

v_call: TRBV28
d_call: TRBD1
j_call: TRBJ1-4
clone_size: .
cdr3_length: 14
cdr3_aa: CASSQTGGGEKLFF
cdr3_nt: TGTGCCAGCAGCCAGACAGGGGGGGGCGAAAAACTGTTTTTT

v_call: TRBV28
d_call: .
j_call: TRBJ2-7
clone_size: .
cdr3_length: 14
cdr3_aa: CATQGAGGIYEQYF
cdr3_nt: TGTGCCACCCAGGGGGCGGGAGGGATCTACGAGCAGTACTTC

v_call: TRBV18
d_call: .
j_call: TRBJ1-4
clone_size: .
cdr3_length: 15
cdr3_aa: CASSPPAAPNEKLFF
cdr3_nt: TGTGCCAGCTCACCACCTGCGGCGCCTAATGAAAAACTGTTTTTT

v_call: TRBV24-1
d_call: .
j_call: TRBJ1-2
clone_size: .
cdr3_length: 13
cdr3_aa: CATSDGGKYGYTF
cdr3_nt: TGTGCCACCAGTGATGGGGGGAAATATGGCTACACCTTC

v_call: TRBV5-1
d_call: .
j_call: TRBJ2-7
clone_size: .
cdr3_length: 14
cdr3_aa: CASSPGAGGYEQYF
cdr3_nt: TGCGCCAGCAGCCCAGGGGCAGGGGGGTACGAGCAGTACTTC

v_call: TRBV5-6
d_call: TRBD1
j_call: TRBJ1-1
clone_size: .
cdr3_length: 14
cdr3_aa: CASRETGMDTEAFF
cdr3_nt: TGTGCCAGCAGGGAGACAGGGATGGACACTGAAGCTTTCTTT

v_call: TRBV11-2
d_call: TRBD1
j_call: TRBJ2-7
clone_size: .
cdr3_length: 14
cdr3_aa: CASKQGHSSYEQYF
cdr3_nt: TGTGCCAGCAAACAGGGGCACAGCTCCTACGAGCAGTACTTC

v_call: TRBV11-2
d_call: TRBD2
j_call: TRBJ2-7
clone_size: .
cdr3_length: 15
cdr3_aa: CASSLWGLAGDQQYF
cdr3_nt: TGTGCCAGCAGCTTATGGGGGCTAGCGGGAGACCAGCAGTACTTC

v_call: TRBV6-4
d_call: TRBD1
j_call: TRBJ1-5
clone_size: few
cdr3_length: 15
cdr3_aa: CASSPEVGQIQPQHF
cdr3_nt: TGTGCCAGCAGCCCCGAAGTGGGACAGATACAGCCCCAGCATTTT

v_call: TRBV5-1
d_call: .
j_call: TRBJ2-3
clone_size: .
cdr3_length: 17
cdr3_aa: CASSLKPQGSSTDTQYF
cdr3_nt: TGCGCCAGCAGCCTAAAACCTCAGGGTTCTAGCACAGATACGCAGTATTTT

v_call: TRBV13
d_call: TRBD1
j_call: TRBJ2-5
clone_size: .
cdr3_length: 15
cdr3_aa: CASSPPGQGQETQYF
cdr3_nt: TGTGCCAGCAGCCCTCCGGGACAGGGCCAAGAGACCCAGTACTTC

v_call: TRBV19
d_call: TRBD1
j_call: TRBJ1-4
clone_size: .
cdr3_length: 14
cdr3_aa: CASSNGTGYEKLFF
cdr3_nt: TGTGCCAGTAGTAACGGGACAGGGTACGAAAAACTGTTTTTT

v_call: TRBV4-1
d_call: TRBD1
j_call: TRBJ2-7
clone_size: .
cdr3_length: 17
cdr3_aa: CASSQQGGPDRGYEQYF
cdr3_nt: TGCGCCAGCAGCCAACAAGGGGGACCGGACAGGGGTTACGAGCAGTACTTC

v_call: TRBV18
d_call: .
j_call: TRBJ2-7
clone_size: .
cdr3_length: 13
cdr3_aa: CASSWYSTYEQYF
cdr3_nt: TGTGCCAGCTCATGGTACAGCACTTACGAGCAGTACTTC

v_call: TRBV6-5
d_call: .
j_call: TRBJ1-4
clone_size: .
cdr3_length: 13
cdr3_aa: CASKRGTNEKLFF
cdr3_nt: TGTGCCAGCAAAAGGGGCACTAATGAAAAACTGTTTTTT

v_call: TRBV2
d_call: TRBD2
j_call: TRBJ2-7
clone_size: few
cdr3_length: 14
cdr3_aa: CASSVLAGIYEQYF
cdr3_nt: TGTGCCAGCAGTGTGTTAGCGGGGATTTACGAGCAGTACTTC

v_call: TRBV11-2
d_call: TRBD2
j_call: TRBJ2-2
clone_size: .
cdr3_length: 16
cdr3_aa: CASGTGGRFDTGELFF
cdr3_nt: TGTGCCAGCGGGACCGGCGGGAGGTTCGACACCGGGGAGCTGTTTTTT

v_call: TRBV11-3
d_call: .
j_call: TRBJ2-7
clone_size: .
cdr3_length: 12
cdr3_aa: CASSAGAYEQYF
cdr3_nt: TGTGCCAGCAGCGCCGGGGCCTACGAGCAGTACTTC

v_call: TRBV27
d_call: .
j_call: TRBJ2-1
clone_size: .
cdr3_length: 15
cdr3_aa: CASSLFQGGYNEQFF
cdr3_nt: TGTGCCAGCAGTTTGTTCCAGGGCGGATACAATGAGCAGTTCTTC

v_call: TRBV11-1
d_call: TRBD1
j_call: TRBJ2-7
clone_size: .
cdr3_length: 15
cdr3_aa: CASSPRQGAKDEQYF
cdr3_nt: TGTGCCAGCAGCCCTCGACAGGGCGCGAAGGACGAGCAGTACTTC

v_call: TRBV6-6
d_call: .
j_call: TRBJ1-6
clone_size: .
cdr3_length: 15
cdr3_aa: CASSYPGLSGSPLHF
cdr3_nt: TGTGCCAGCAGTTACCCGGGACTGTCAGGTTCACCCCTCCACTTT